Listed below are T cell receptor beta chains from one sample, sequenced in a study of technical replicates of blood from a few donors. Produced via immunoSEQ multiplex PCR; TCRdb's table is partial and in-frame only. This sample has tens of thousands of clones, with approximately 96% found just once. Material for sequencing was T cells isolated from PBMCs. These receptors were taken from a human donor in good health. Both conserved end residues are part of each CDR3. The order of the fields is D gene, V gene, J gene, clone size, CDR3 DNA, CDR3 protein. D genes are given only for firm matches. Part of the rows lack a size; the others show once, few, many or a class for expanded clones.

D gene: TRBD1; V gene: TRBV28; J gene: TRBJ1-4; clone size: NA; CDR3 DNA: TGTGCCAGCAGTTTATGGACAGGGGGCTTAGCTAATGAAAAACTGTTTTTT; CDR3 protein: CASSLWTGGLANEKLFF
D gene: TRBD2; V gene: TRBV9; J gene: TRBJ2-7; clone size: NA; CDR3 DNA: TGTGCCAGCGCGGAAGCTAGCGGTACGACCTACGAGCAGTACTTC; CDR3 protein: CASAEASGTTYEQYF
D gene: NA; V gene: TRBV30; J gene: TRBJ2-5; clone size: NA; CDR3 DNA: TGTGCCTGGAGTCCCGGGACAACTCAGGAGACCCAGTACTTC; CDR3 protein: CAWSPGTTQETQYF
D gene: TRBD1; V gene: TRBV6-4; J gene: TRBJ1-2; clone size: NA; CDR3 DNA: TGTGCCAGCAGTTACAGGGGAGGAGATGGCTATGGCTACACCTTC; CDR3 protein: CASSYRGGDGYGYTF
D gene: NA; V gene: TRBV29-1; J gene: TRBJ2-3; clone size: NA; CDR3 DNA: TGCAGCGTTGGGGGGCTCCGGGGGGCAGCGGGTACTAACACAGATACGCAGTATTTT; CDR3 protein: CSVGGLRGAAGTNTDTQYF
D gene: TRBD1; V gene: TRBV6-6; J gene: TRBJ2-7; clone size: NA; CDR3 DNA: TGTGCCAGCAGCGCCGGACAGGGACACTACGAGCAGTACTTC; CDR3 protein: CASSAGQGHYEQYF
D gene: NA; V gene: TRBV2; J gene: TRBJ1-1; clone size: NA; CDR3 DNA: TGTGCCAGCAGAGGGGCCAACACTGAAGCTTTCTTT; CDR3 protein: CASRGANTEAFF
D gene: NA; V gene: TRBV7-2; J gene: TRBJ2-1; clone size: NA; CDR3 DNA: TGTGCCAGCAGCTGGGTCTTGGGAGTACACAATGAGCAGTTCTTC; CDR3 protein: CASSWVLGVHNEQFF
D gene: NA; V gene: TRBV5-1; J gene: TRBJ2-1; clone size: NA; CDR3 DNA: TGCGCCAGCAGCCCTACGAGGAATGAGCAGTTCTTC; CDR3 protein: CASSPTRNEQFF
D gene: NA; V gene: TRBV4-1; J gene: TRBJ2-5; clone size: NA; CDR3 DNA: TGCGCCAGCAGCCAGCGAGGTTTCGAGACCCAGTACTTC; CDR3 protein: CASSQRGFETQYF
D gene: NA; V gene: TRBV4-1; J gene: TRBJ2-1; clone size: NA; CDR3 DNA: TGCGCCAGCAGCCTCCTGATACTCCTTACGGCCTACAATGAGCAGTTCTTC; CDR3 protein: CASSLLILLTAYNEQFF
D gene: TRBD2; V gene: TRBV7-9; J gene: TRBJ2-1; clone size: NA; CDR3 DNA: TGTGCCAGCAGCGACGGGACTAGCGGAGGGGGGGATGAGCAGTTCTTC; CDR3 protein: CASSDGTSGGGDEQFF
D gene: NA; V gene: TRBV11-3; J gene: TRBJ2-4; clone size: NA; CDR3 DNA: TGTGCCAGCAGCCTGCCCGGGGAAAACATTCAGTACTTC; CDR3 protein: CASSLPGENIQYF
D gene: TRBD2; V gene: TRBV7-3; J gene: TRBJ2-2; clone size: NA; CDR3 DNA: TGTGCCAGCAGCCTGGGACTAGGGAACACCGGGGAGCTGTTTTTT; CDR3 protein: CASSLGLGNTGELFF
D gene: TRBD1; V gene: TRBV15; J gene: TRBJ1-5; clone size: NA; CDR3 DNA: TGTGCCACCAGCAGCTTTACAGGGGACAATCAGCCCCAGCATTTT; CDR3 protein: CATSSFTGDNQPQHF
D gene: TRBD2; V gene: TRBV2; J gene: TRBJ2-1; clone size: once; CDR3 DNA: TGTGCCAGCAGTAGCGGGGATTACAATGAGCAGTTCTTC; CDR3 protein: CASSSGDYNEQFF